The sequence of this T cell receptor beta chain was determined in a study of T cells in Graves' hyperthyroidism and ophthalmopathy. Study-wide points: Stable hyperthyroidism was separated from ophthalmopathy by a model based on 13 V-J features. Blood shared most expanded thyroid clonotypes above 0.001.

TCR beta CDR3 regions were amplified from RNA transcripts. The HTBI set primed first-round TCR CDR3 RT-PCR. TCRdb re-called the multiplex PCR reads with MiXCR, one entry per CDR3 protein. The sample lists roughly 570,000 distinct CDR3 sequences, about 45% occurring once. These patients, aged 18 to 65, had recently diagnosed hyperthyroidism lasting under 2 months. This clonotype was recorded a few times. Its specificity is unknown. The sample was peripheral blood or thyroid tissue (not recorded which). The source of this sequence is a young woman with Graves' hyperthyroidism.

CDR3: CSASPRENGDTQYF. The CDR3 nucleotides are TGCAGTGCTTCCCCGAGGGAGAACGGAGATACGCAGTATTTT. This chain uses TRBV20-1 with TRBJ2-3, with TRBD2 as a possible D gene (5 bases). Trimming pared 5 bases from V and 5 bases from J, leaving 17 bases between. The germline gives CDR1 DFQATT, CDR2 SNEGSKA (reference sequence). This CDR3 region has 14 residues.